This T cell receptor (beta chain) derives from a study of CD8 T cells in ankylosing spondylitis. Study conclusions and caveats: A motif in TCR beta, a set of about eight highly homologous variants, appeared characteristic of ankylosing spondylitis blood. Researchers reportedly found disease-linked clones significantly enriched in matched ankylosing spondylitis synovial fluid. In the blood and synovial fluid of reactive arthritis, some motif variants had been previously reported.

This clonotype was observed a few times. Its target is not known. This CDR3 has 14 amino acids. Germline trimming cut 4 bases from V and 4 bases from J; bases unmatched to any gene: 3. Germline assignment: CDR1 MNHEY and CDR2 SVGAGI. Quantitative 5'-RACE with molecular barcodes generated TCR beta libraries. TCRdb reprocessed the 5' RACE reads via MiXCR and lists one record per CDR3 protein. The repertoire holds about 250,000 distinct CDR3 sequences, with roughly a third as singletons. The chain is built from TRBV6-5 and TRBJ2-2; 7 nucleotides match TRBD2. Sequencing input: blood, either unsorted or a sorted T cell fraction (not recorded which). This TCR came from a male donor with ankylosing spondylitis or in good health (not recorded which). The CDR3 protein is CASSWGGGTGELFF. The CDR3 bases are TGTGCCAGCAGTTGGGGGGGTGGCACCGGGGAGCTGTTTTTT.